Below are 3 T cell receptor beta chains sequenced from a single sample in a study of control samples from healthy donors and cancer patients. Measured with immunoSEQ multiplex PCR; TCRdb has only the in-frame clones, and not every one. This table has about 140,000 clones, roughly 90% appearing once. Sequencing was performed on blood. All receptors derive from a man aged 25 to 45 in good health.

The CDR3 sequence: CASSPKTSGRRSYEQYF. For the CDR3, the DNA is TGTGCCAGCAGCCCAAAGACTAGCGGGAGGAGATCCTACGAGCAGTACTTC. The chain uses TRBV7-3 and TRBJ2-7; TRBD2 agrees at 13 bases. V lost 5 bases and J lost 1; bases outside the gene matches: 8. The CDR3 has 17 amino acids. Per the germline V gene, CDR1 is SGHTA and CDR2 is FQGTGA. The full variable domain, in which reference TRBV7-3 and TRBJ2-7 provide the parts outside the CDR3, is GAGVSQTPSNKVTEKGKYVELRCDPISGHTALYWYRQSLGQGPEFLIYFQGTGAADDSGLPNDRFFAVRPEGSVSTLKIQRTERGDSAVYLCASSPKTSGRRSYEQYFGPGTRLTVT.

This chain uses TRBV28 with TRBJ2-5; no definite D call. V dropped 6 bases and J dropped 0 bases, with 14 bases sitting between them. Germline CDR1 reads MDHEN; CDR2 reads SYDVKM. The CDR3 sequence is 15 residues long. Here the CDR3 reads CASSRPSGYQETQYF. In nucleotides, the CDR3 is TGTGCCAGCAGCCGACCCTCGGGTTACCAAGAGACCCAGTACTTC.

The V gene is TRBV4-1, the J gene TRBJ2-3; 9 bases map to TRBD2. The CDR3 is 16 residues long. Germline V CDR1 and CDR2: MGHRA, YSYEKL. Unmatched junction bases numbered 8, after V lost 3 bases and J lost 4 bases. The CDR3: CASSQRSSGIADTQYF. The CDR3 nucleotides are TGCGCCAGCAGCCAGCGGTCTAGCGGGATCGCAGATACGCAGTATTTT.